A single sample gave rise to the 4 T cell receptor beta chains below, sequenced in a study of shared clonotypes between healthy human individuals. Naive CD8 cells lacked CD45RO and underwent positive selection for CCR7, leaving out terminally differentiated effector memory CD45RA+ cells. The protocol was immunoSEQ multiplex PCR, while the TCRdb copy is restricted to in-frame clones and leaves out a portion. The sample contains hundreds of thousands of clones, approximately 95% of which appear only once. Sequencing was done on a sample of naive CD8+ T cells sorted from blood. These receptors came from a woman aged 30 to 39 in good health.

As to this clone: Other DNA sequences from this sample encode an identical CDR3 as well. The chain uses TRBV5-6 and TRBJ2-2, with TRBD1 matching over 11 bases. Germline-derived CDR1 and CDR2 are SGHDT and YYEEEE. The ends lost 2 bases at V and 4 bases at J; junction bases unmatched: 1. The length of the CDR3 is 15 residues. CDR3 DNA: TGTGCCAGCAGCTTCGGGACAGGGGGCACCGGGGAGCTGTTTTTT. It translates to CASSFGTGGTGELFF.

V and J are TRBV11-2 and TRBJ2-5, with 7 nucleotides matching TRBD2. The DNA end lines up better with TRBJ2-7; the J call may be wrong. Germline V gene sequence: CDR1 SGHAT, CDR2 FQNNGV. The CDR3 has 15 amino acids. The CDR3 DNA reads TGTGCCAGCAGCTTATCAGCGGGGAACTCCTACGAGCAGTACTTC. This gives the protein CASSLSAGNSYEQYF.

The J gene is TRBJ1-1, the V gene TRBV28; D gene uncertain. This CDR3 comprises 16 residues. From germline, CDR1 is MDHEN and CDR2 SYDVKM. Trimming removed 7 bases at V and 1 base at J, with 19 bases between. Written as DNA, the CDR3 is TGTGCCAGCACCGATAGGACGGACGCGAGGAACACTGAAGCTTTCTTT. It specifies CASTDRTDARNTEAFF.

This chain joins TRBV27 and TRBJ2-1; TRBD2 agrees at 10 bases. Losses at the gene ends were 2 bases for V and 4 bases for J; bases not matched to a gene: 8. This CDR3 has 17 residues. Per the germline V gene, CDR1 is MNHEY and CDR2 is SMNVEV (reference sequence). CDR3: CASSLSSGRNTYNEQFF. The DNA of the CDR3 is TGTGCCAGCAGTTTAAGTAGCGGGAGGAATACTTACAATGAGCAGTTCTTC.